This TCR beta chain was identified during a study of T cells in women clearing cervical HPV infection. Study details: Case blood drawn at lesion detection; control blood after infection cleared. Cases' blood sampling followed lesion detection by median about 21 weeks (90 to 200).

Germline V gene sequence: CDR1 LNHDA, CDR2 SQIVND (reference sequence). This CDR3 region has 17 residues. V lost 9 bases to trimming and J lost 1 base; unmatched junction nucleotides: 15. Sequenced by immunoSEQ multiplex PCR; TCRdb stores in-frame clones only, minus some. This repertoire comprises 15,000 to 20,000 clones; its ten largest clones make up around 16%. Points on this clone: The CDR3 goes on 3 residues after the read ends, and that part is filled in from the germline J gene.

This receptor was obtained from a woman between 18 and 70 years old with a cervical HPV16 infection that either progressed to CIN3+ or cleared (not recorded which). The chain links TRBV19 to TRBJ1-1, with TRBD1 matching over 9 bases. The source material was blood buffy coat. The CDR3 is CASGTGAGQGRNTEAFF. The part of the CDR3 DNA that was read is TGTGCCAGCGGCACAGGGGCTGGACAGGGGAGGAACACTGAA.